This is a list of T cell receptor beta chains from one sample in a study of shared clonotypes between healthy human individuals. The data were produced by immunoSEQ multiplex PCR, yet TCRdb's version contains in-frame clones alone and is incomplete. In the table there are 300,000 to 400,000 clones, about nine tenths of which are singletons. The sequencing sample was made of memory CD8+ T cells sorted from blood. The source of these receptors is a man aged 18 to 29 in good health. Each CDR3 is given with its conserved first and last residue. The D gene is left open where the match is weak. Clone size is shown for a subset of rows, as once, few, many or a class of expanded clone.

V	size	J	D	CDR3	DNA
TRBV11-2	NA	TRBJ2-5	NA	CASSRIRQKETQYF	TGTGCCAGCAGCCGAATCCGACAGAAAGAGACCCAGTACTTC
TRBV28	NA	TRBJ1-1	TRBD1	CASSSPGGRGTEAFF	TGTGCCAGCAGTTCTCCAGGGGGCCGTGGCACTGAAGCTTTCTTT
TRBV18	few	TRBJ1-1	NA	CASSPGTYLNTEAFF	TGTGCCAGCTCACCGGGGACGTATTTGAACACTGAAGCTTTCTTT
TRBV28	NA	TRBJ2-1	TRBD2	CASSFSGGADEQFF	TGTGCCAGCAGTTTCAGCGGGGGGGCCGATGAGCAGTTCTTC
TRBV5-4	NA	TRBJ2-7	TRBD2	CASSLWEGLAGREQYF	TGTGCCAGCAGCTTATGGGAGGGACTAGCGGGAAGGGAGCAGTACTTC
TRBV18	NA	TRBJ2-2	NA	CASSPRTVQNTGELFF	TGTGCCAGCTCACCTCGGACGGTTCAGAACACCGGGGAGCTGTTTTTT
TRBV4-3	NA	TRBJ2-3	TRBD2	CASSQAGGGTDTQYF	TGCGCCAGCAGCCAAGCGGGAGGTGGCACAGATACGCAGTATTTT
TRBV27	once	TRBJ2-7	TRBD1	CASSPPPRDRGHYEQYF	TGTGCCAGCAGCCCGCCTCCCCGGGACAGGGGGCACTACGAGCAGTACTTC
TRBV11-2	NA	TRBJ1-1	NA	CASSFSANTEAFF	TGTGCCAGCAGCTTTTCAGCGAACACTGAAGCTTTCTTT
TRBV6-5	once	TRBJ2-7	NA	CASSFRDGYEQYF	TGTGCCAGCAGTTTCAGAGACGGCTACGAGCAGTACTTC
TRBV7-9	NA	TRBJ2-1	NA	CASSLVLGLPYYNEQFF	TGTGCCAGCAGCTTGGTACTGGGGTTACCTTATTACAATGAGCAGTTCTTC
TRBV28	NA	TRBJ2-7	NA	CASSPSDRLRFHEQYF	TGTGCCAGCAGTCCGTCTGACAGGCTTCGGTTCCACGAGCAGTACTTC
TRBV6-5	NA	TRBJ2-7	NA	CASSPGVSYEQYF	TGTGCCAGCAGCCCAGGGGTCTCCTACGAGCAGTACTTC
TRBV11-2	NA	TRBJ2-3	NA	CASSWQGYTDTQYF	TGTGCCAGCAGCTGGCAGGGGTACACAGATACGCAGTATTTT
TRBV11-2	few	TRBJ1-1	TRBD1	CASRPGGTEAFF	TGTGCCAGCAGACCAGGGGGCACTGAAGCTTTCTTT
TRBV28	once	TRBJ2-2	TRBD1	CASRRTGDTGELFF	TGTGCCAGTCGGCGGACAGGGGACACCGGGGAGCTGTTTTTT
TRBV19	NA	TRBJ2-7	NA	CASSIGYSYEQYF	TGTGCCAGTAGTATCGGGTATTCCTACGAGCAGTACTTC
TRBV7-9	NA	TRBJ2-1	TRBD2	CASSSPTSAFSSYNEQFF	TGTGCCAGCAGCTCCCCCACTAGCGCATTTAGCTCCTACAATGAGCAGTTCTTC
TRBV4-1	NA	TRBJ1-4	NA	CASSPWDGEKLFF	TGCGCCAGCAGCCCCTGGGACGGAGAAAAACTGTTTTTT
TRBV4-1	NA	TRBJ2-5	TRBD1	CASSPRDSQETQYF	TGCGCCAGCAGTCCCCGGGACAGCCAAGAGACCCAGTACTTC
TRBV7-9	NA	TRBJ2-2	NA	CASSLAASPYTGELFF	TGTGCCAGCAGCTTAGCGGCTAGCCCATACACCGGGGAGCTGTTTTTT
TRBV14	NA	TRBJ2-7	NA	CASSPQAVTYEQYF	TGTGCCAGCAGCCCCCAAGCTGTTACCTACGAGCAGTACTTC
TRBV6-6	NA	TRBJ1-5	NA	CASSITEQGGNQPQHF	TGTGCCAGCAGTATAACTGAACAGGGTGGCAATCAGCCCCAGCATTTT
TRBV2	NA	TRBJ1-2	NA	CASSDKVNYGYTF	TGTGCCAGCAGTGACAAGGTGAACTATGGCTACACCTTC
TRBV7-9	NA	TRBJ2-7	NA	CASSLIPTYSYEQYF	TGTGCCAGCAGCTTAATCCCAACTTACTCCTACGAGCAGTACTTC